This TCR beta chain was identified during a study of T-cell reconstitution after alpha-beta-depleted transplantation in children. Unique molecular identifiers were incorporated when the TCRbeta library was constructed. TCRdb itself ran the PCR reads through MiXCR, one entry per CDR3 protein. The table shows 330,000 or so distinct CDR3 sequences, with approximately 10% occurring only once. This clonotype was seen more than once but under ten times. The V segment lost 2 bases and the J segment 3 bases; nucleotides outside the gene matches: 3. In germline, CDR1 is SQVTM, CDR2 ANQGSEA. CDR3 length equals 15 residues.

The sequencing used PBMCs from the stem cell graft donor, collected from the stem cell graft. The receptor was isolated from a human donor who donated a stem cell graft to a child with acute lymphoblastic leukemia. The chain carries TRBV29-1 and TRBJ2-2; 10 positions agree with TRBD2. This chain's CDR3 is CSVESLAGDTGELFF. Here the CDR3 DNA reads TGCAGCGTTGAAAGTCTAGCGGGAGACACCGGGGAGCTGTTTTTT.